This TCR beta chain was identified in a study of cytomegalovirus exposure and HLA in healthy donors (dated by TCRdb to the late 2010s). As for the study more broadly: An earlier analysis of roughly 610 of the donors reported about 280 Gb of sequence data and some 110 million unique TCR beta sequences obtained from about 179 million T cells. An early release that covered more than 550 HLA-typed donors contained around 300 gigabases of sequencing data and tens of millions of unique TCR sequences. Of the roughly 410 genotyped donors, 65% to 90% were placed in the genetic ancestry cluster associated with self-reported Caucasian donors. The study was designed to test whether signatures of past pathogen exposure could be identified by cataloging public T cell receptors. Using immunosequencing, the study profiled T cell repertoires from around 680 subjects and related those repertoires to cytomegalovirus serostatus. In addition to the first cohort of 666 subjects, a separate validation cohort of under 150 different subjects was used. To predict cytomegalovirus infection status, the study combined high-throughput TCR immunosequencing, statistical association of individual TCRs with disease status, and machine learning. A later analysis re-analyzed previously published TCR beta repertoires from approximately 670 donors and added high-resolution HLA genotyping to study TCR occurrence patterns. The later analysis used no new phenotypic data to find candidate immune exposures, relying instead on TCR beta sequences and their occurrence across donors. An earlier analysis of approximately 500 of the donors applied high-throughput TCR beta sequencing to assess whether each TCR beta V gene segment acted as functional or pseudogenic. Donor age, sex, ethnicity and CMV serostatus were collected together with the repertoire data. Genome-wide SNP genotypes for about 65% of the roughly 700 donors were used in a later genetic analysis, which treated that subset as a discovery cohort. Every discovery cohort repertoire had been produced on one sequencing platform. Class I and class II HLA loci were covered by the typing at four-digit resolution. Typing coverage varied by locus: 629-630 donors for A, B, C, DRB1 and DQB1; more than 500 for DQA1; over 600 for DPA1; 450 to 480 for DPB1. About 5 DR-DQ haplotypes were handled as single units for association and clustering, since linkage in the cohort was strong. On average, 235,054 unique TCR beta nucleotide sequences were sequenced per donor among 350 to 400 genotyped donors of the cohort, with around 19% of those sequences being non-productive.

Points the paper makes about the study in general: While some public TCRs were present in many individuals, most TCR sequences turned up only very rarely across donors. The authors suggested that the approach could potentially be extended to other disease states and immunological phenotypes. The 87-base-pair reads could not distinguish some IMGT-functional V segments, including TRBV6-2 and TRBV6-3, so those segments were excluded. Compared with equally common non-associated chains, HLA-associated TCR beta chains in a later analysis were more clonally expanded and had lower generation probabilities. In a later analysis, TCR association rates were found to vary across HLA loci, with the most associated TCRs seen for DRB1 alleles and the fewest for HLA-C alleles. A later genetic analysis reported fewer N-insertions in productive TCRs among donors in an Asian-associated ancestry cluster than the roughly 670-donor mean. Because counts were too low, 15 to 20 rarely observed V segments, including chromosome 9 orphons, were excluded from the earlier analysis of 587 of the donors. A further reported finding was that TCR beta sequences accurately predicted the HLA-A and HLA-B alleles for most subjects in the first cohort. A group of highly shared sequence variants was considered likely to be a technical artifact of the sequencing pipeline. A total of 150 or so TCR beta chains were listed by the study as associated with cytomegalovirus. A few of the identified cytomegalovirus-associated TCR beta chains were confirmed in vitro to be specific for cytomegalovirus antigens. When HLA alleles, especially DR and DQ, strongly co-occurred, TCR associations were difficult to assign to individual alleles. According to a later analysis, parvovirus B19, influenza, CMV and Epstein-Barr virus appeared linked to several top co-occurrence clusters. HLA typing was unavailable for some donors at each locus, so association tests used only the typed subset. V-gene and J-gene trimming of TCR beta chains was associated with a missense DCLRE1C variant in a later genetic analysis, and the association was replicated in an independent cohort. In a later analysis, 16,951 TCR beta sequences were associated with specific HLA alleles at a false discovery rate of 0.05. In a later analysis, most CMV-associated TCR beta chains were found to appear HLA-restricted, with HLA associations seemingly driven largely by CMV exposure. An earlier analysis of approximately 530 of the donors showed that most TCR beta V segments appeared in productive rearrangements either about 87% or about 30% of the time, which broadly matched IMGT annotations. Correlated functional status among segregating V segments might be attributable to linkage disequilibrium, but an unknown experimental factor could not be ruled out. The presence/absence analyses assumed that sequencing depth was roughly uniform across donors, and that assumption may not be true. Only TCR beta chains were sequenced in this cohort, and the absence of alpha or paired-chain data limited detectable features. The only immune exposure information available for the cohort was CMV serostatus. In both the original and validation cohorts, the classifier was reported to diagnose cytomegalovirus status with high specificity and sensitivity.

Details on this clone: Its antigen remains undetermined. Per-nucleotide qualities are absent, and no much larger clonotype sits a single base away.

Including cysteine and phenylalanine, the CDR3 has 17 amino acids. Only the CDR3 part of the read is kept: 51 bases, read in frame from the first base. Between the V and J ends, shortened by 0 bases and 0 bases respectively, the junction contains 15 bases. Taken from the germline V gene (reference sequence), the CDR1 and CDR2 loops are GTSNPN and SVGIG. Receptor libraries were prepared by the immunoSEQ multiplex PCR assay. A mixture of 60 forward primers for TCR Vbeta segments and 13 reverse primers for TCR Jbeta segments was used in the multiplex PCR. The CDR3 region of rearranged TCR beta genes was amplified from genomic DNA by a multiplex PCR assay. Amplified TCR beta libraries were sequenced as 87-base-pair reads on the Illumina HiSeq System. The study's own analysis went as follows. A later analysis counted some 74 million unique TCR beta chains across the 550 to 800 repertoires, and some 12 million of these chains were shared by at least two donors. To remove PCR and sequencing errors, raw reads were error-corrected and collapsed into unique sequences using a nearest-neighbor algorithm that merged closely related sequences. Alignment of CDR3 sequences to IMGT reference sequences was used to assign V, D and J gene segments. For a sequence to be retained, at least a six-nucleotide match to both a V gene segment and a J gene segment was required. A rearrangement was called productive if the CDR3 had no stop codons and remained in frame with V and J, and every other rearrangement was called non-productive. CDR3 was defined according to IMGT convention as the region running from the second conserved V-encoded cysteine to the conserved J-encoded phenylalanine. The earlier analysis of about 640 of the donors excluded any sequence lacking an unambiguous match to a single V gene segment. An earlier analysis of several hundred of the donors called V segments functional above 56.7% productive rearrangements and segregating when the between-donor standard deviation exceeded 5%. To diagnose cytomegalovirus status from the catalog of TCR beta chain sequences, a statistical classification framework was built. A later analysis assigned V and J genes by comparing TCR nucleotide sequences with IMGT/GENE-DB human TR gene sequences. A later analysis assigned CDR3 sequences and most-parsimonious VDJ recombination scenarios with the TCRdist pipeline. In a later analysis, each TCR beta chain was defined by its CDR3 amino acid sequence together with its V-gene family, and reads lacking a unique V-gene family were excluded. To address suspected cross-contamination and a sequencing artifact, a later analysis removed a few hundred highly shared, low-generation-probability nucleotide sequences. In a later analysis, a clonal expansion index for each public chain was calculated from normalized within-repertoire ranks of inferred template counts. In a later analysis, generation probabilities were computed with a VDJ recombination model fitted to out-of-frame rearrangements, and the resulting probabilities were checked against IGoR. In a later analysis, hypergeometric tests were used to score TCR-TCR, TCR-HLA and TCR-CMV co-occurrence, with a repertoire-size bias correction applied to TCR pairs. A later analysis estimated false discovery rates by permuting HLA or CMV assignments 20 times. In a later analysis, co-occurring TCRs were grouped with DBSCAN, and TCRdist sequence similarity was added when clustering was performed within HLA-allele-positive subsets. Repertoires with fewer than 30,000 or more than 120,000 public chains were left out of co-occurrence clustering, as were about five repertoires with anomalous nucleotide sharing. TCRdb provides this immuneACCESS table in a form limited to in-frame rearrangements. Some clones are lacking; in checked studies, under half of them reflect an unresolved V gene, and why the rest are absent is not known. That table is the source of V, J and clone size, and D and trimming were worked out from the DNA. The sample data list 180,000 or so clones, and over 60% of these were observed just once. Of the sample, about 1.6% is held by the ten largest clones.

In total, about 650 healthy bone marrow donors made up the cohort. At the time of sampling, all cohort members were nominally healthy, though unrecorded immune exposures were likely present. The donor tested CMV seronegative, placing the donor among the roughly 350 seronegative members of the cohort. Every donor gave a peripheral blood sample, and the peripheral blood mononuclear cells from that sample were used for TCR beta sequencing. The Qiagen DNeasy Blood Extraction Kit was used to extract genomic DNA from the blood cell samples. The source material was PBMCs. The receptor was isolated from a young man in good health and CMV-seronegative. The chain is made from TRBV30 and TRBJ1-5, with no reliable assignment of the D segment. In nucleotides, the sequence is TGTGCCTGGAGTGTAGTCCACTCTCCCTATAGCAATCAGCCCCAGCATTTT. This is translated as CAWSVVHSPYSNQPQHF.